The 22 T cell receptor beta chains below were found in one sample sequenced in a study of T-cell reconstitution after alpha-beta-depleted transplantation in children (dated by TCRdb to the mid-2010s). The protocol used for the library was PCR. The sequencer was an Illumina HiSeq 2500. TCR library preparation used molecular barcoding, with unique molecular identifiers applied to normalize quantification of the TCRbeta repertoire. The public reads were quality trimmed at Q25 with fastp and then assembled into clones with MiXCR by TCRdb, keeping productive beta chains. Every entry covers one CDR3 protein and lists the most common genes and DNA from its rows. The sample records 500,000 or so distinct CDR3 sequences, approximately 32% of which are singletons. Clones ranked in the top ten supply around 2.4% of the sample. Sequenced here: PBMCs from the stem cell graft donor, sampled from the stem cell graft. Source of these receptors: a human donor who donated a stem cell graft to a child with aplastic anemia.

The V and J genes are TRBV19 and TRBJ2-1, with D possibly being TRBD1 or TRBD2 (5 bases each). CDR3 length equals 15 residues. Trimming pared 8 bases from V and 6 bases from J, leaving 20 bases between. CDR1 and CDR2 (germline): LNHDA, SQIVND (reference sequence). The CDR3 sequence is CASSARDGRINEQFF. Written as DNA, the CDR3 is TGTGCCAGTTCGGCCCGGGACGGACGGATCAATGAGCAGTTCTTC.

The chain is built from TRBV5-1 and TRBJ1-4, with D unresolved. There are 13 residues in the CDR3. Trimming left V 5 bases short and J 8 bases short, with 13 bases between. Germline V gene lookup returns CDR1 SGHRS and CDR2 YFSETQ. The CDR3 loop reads CASRGAPGEKLFF. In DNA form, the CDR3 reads TGCGCCAGCAGGGGCGCACCTGGCGAAAAACTGTTTTTT.

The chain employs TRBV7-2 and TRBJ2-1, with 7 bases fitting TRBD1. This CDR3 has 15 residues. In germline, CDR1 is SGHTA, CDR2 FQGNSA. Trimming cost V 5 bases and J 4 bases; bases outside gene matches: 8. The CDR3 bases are TGTGCCAGCAGCGCGGACAGGTCGCAGTACAATGAGCAGTTCTTC. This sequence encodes CASSADRSQYNEQFF. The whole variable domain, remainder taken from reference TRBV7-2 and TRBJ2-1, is GAGVSQSPSNKVTEKGKDVELRCDPISGHTALYWYRQSLGQGLEFLIYFQGNSAPDKSGLPSDRFSAERTGGSVSTLTIQRTQQEDSAVYLCASSADRSQYNEQFFGPGTRLTVL.

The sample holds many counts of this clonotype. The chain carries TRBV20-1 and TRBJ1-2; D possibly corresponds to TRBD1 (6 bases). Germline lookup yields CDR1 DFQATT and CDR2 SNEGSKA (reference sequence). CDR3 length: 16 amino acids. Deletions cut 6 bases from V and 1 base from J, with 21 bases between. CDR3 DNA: TGCAGTGCCACTACAGGGAGTAAAGGGGATAACTATGGCTACACCTTC. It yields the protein CSATTGSKGDNYGYTF.

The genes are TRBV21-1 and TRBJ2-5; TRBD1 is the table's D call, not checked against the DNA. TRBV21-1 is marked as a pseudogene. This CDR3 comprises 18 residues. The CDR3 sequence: CASSKALAIGQLQETQYF. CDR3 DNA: TGTGCCAGCAGCAAAGCGCTCGCCATCGGACAGCTCCAAGAGACCCAGTACTTC.

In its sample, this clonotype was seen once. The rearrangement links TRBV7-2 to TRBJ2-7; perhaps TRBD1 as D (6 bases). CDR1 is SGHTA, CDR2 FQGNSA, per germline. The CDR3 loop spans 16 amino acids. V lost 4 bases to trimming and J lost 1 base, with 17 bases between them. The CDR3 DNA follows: TGTGCCAGCAGCTCGGACCATCTCACAGGGTCCTACGAGCAGTACTTC. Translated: CASSSDHLTGSYEQYF.

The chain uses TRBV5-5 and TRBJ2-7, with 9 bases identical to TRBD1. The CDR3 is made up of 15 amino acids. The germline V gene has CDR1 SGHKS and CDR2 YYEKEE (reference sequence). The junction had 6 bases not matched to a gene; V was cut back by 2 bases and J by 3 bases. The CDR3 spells CASSLTKGQGYEQYF. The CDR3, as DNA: TGTGCCAGCAGCTTAACAAAGGGACAGGGCTACGAGCAGTACTTC.

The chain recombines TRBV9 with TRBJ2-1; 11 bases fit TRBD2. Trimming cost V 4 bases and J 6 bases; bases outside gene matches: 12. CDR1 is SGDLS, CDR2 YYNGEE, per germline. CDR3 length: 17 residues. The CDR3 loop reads CASSPLAGGPKGNEQFF. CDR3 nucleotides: TGTGCCAGCAGCCCTTTAGCGGGAGGGCCCAAAGGCAATGAGCAGTTCTTC.

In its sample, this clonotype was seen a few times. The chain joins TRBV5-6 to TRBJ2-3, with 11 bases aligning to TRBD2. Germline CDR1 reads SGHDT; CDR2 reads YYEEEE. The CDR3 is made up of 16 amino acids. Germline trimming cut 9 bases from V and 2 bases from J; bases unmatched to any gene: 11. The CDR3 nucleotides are TGTGCCATCCTGTACCCGACTAGCGGGGTCACAGATACGCAGTATTTT. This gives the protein CAILYPTSGVTDTQYF.

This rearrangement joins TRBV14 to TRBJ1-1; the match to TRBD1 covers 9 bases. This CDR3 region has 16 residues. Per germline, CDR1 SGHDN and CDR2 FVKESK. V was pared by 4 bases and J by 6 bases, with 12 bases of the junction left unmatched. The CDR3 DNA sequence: TGTGCCAGCAGCCCCCTTACAGGGGGCGCTGGGTCTGAAGCTTTCTTT. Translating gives CASSPLTGGAGSEAFF.

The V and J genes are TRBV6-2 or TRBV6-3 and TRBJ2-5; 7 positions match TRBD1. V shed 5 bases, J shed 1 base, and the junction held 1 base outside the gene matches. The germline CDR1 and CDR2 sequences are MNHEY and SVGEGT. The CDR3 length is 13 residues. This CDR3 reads CASSGTVQETQYF. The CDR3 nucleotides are TGTGCCAGCAGTGGGACAGTCCAAGAGACCCAGTACTTC.

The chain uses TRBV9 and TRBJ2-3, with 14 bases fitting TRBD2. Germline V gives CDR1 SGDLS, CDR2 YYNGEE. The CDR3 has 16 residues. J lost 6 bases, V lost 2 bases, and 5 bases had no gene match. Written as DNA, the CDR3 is TGTGCCAGCAGCGTGGGGACTAGCGGGAGCTGGGATACGCAGTATTTT. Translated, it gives CASSVGTSGSWDTQYF.

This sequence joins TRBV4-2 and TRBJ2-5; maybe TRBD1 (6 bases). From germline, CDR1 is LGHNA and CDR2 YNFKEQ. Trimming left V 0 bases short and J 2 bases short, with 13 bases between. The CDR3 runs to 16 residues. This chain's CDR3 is CASSQESRTVQETQYF. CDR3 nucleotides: TGTGCCAGCAGCCAAGAAAGTAGGACAGTTCAAGAGACCCAGTACTTC.

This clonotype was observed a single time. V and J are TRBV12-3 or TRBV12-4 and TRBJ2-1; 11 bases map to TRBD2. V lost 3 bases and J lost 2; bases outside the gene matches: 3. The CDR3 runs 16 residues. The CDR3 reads CASSFRLAGPYNEQFF. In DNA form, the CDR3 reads TGTGCCAGCAGTTTTAGACTAGCGGGACCCTACAATGAGCAGTTCTTC.

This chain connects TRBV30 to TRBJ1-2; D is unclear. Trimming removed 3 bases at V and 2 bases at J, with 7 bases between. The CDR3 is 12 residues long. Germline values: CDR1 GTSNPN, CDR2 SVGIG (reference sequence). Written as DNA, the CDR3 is TGTGCCTGGAGAACCGGGAACTATGGCTACACCTTC. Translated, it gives CAWRTGNYGYTF.

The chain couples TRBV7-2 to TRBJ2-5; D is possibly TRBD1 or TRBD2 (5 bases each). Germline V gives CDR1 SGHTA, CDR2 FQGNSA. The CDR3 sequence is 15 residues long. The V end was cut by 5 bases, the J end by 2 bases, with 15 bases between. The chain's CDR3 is CASSRGASGQETQYF. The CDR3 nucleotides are TGTGCCAGCAGCCGAGGGGCCAGCGGACAAGAGACCCAGTACTTC.

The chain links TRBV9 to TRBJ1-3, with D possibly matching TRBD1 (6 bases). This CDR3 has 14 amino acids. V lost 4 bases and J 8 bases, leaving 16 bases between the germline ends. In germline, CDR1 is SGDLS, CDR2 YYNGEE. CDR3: CASSRGGGADTIYF. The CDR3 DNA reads TGTGCCAGCAGCAGGGGGGGGGGCGCGGACACCATATATTTT.

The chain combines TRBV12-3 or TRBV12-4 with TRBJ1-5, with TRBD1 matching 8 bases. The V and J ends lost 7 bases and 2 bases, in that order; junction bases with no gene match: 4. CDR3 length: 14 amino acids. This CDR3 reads CASKPGQGNQPQHF. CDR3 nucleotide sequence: TGTGCCAGCAAGCCGGGACAGGGCAATCAGCCCCAGCATTTT.

The CDR3 DNA reads TGCGCCAGCAGATCGCGGGACGGCGACTACAATGAGCAGTTCTTC. It encodes CASRSRDGDYNEQFF. The chain has TRBV5-1 and TRBJ2-1, with a weak D call TRBD2 (6 bases). V lost 5 bases, J lost 3 bases, and 15 bases lay in between. The CDR3 contains 15 residues. Germline V gene sequence: CDR1 SGHRS, CDR2 YFSETQ.

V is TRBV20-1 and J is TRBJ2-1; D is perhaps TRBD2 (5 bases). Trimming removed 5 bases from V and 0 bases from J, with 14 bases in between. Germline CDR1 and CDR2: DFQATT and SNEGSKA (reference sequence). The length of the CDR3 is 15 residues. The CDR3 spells CSAPRTSSSYNEQFF. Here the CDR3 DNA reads TGCAGTGCTCCCCGGACTTCTTCCTCCTACAATGAGCAGTTCTTC.

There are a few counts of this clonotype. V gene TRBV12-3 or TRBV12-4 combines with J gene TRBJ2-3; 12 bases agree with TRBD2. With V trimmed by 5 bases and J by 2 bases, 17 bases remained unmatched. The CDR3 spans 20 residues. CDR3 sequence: CASSPRTSGNAENHTDTQYF. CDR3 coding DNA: TGTGCCAGCAGTCCCCGGACTAGCGGGAATGCGGAGAACCACACAGATACGCAGTATTTT.

As DNA, the CDR3 is TGTGCCAGTAGTGAGGTACAGGGGTATTCTGGCTACACCTTC. It encodes CASSEVQGYSGYTF. This chain uses TRBV19 with TRBJ1-2, with 7 bases aligning to TRBD1. Germline values: CDR1 LNHDA, CDR2 SQIVND (reference sequence). V lost 5 bases and J lost 7; bases outside the gene matches: 10. This CDR3 has 14 residues.